Sequencing of this T cell receptor beta chain was carried out in a study of blood T cell repertoires in COVID-19. Background on the study: Whether acute or convalescent, the COVID-19 samples came from the United States, Italy and Spain.

Germline trimming cut 4 bases from V and 6 bases from J; bases unmatched to any gene: 16. The CDR3 totals 17 residues. Germline V gene data show CDR1 as LGHNA and CDR2 as YNFKEQ. Libraries were prepared by immunoSEQ multiplex PCR; TCRdb keeps only in-frame clonotypes and omits some of them. The sample lists about 41,000 clones, roughly 85% occurring once. This chain connects TRBV4-2 to TRBJ2-3, with 7 bases that match TRBD2. The clonotype was recovered from a man in his fifties or sixties with acute or convalescent COVID-19. The sequenced sample consisted of peripheral blood. CDR3 sequence: CASSPRAGVGSSDTQYF. For the CDR3, the DNA is TGTGCCAGCAGCCCCCGGGCGGGGGTCGGGTCCTCGGATACGCAGTATTTT.